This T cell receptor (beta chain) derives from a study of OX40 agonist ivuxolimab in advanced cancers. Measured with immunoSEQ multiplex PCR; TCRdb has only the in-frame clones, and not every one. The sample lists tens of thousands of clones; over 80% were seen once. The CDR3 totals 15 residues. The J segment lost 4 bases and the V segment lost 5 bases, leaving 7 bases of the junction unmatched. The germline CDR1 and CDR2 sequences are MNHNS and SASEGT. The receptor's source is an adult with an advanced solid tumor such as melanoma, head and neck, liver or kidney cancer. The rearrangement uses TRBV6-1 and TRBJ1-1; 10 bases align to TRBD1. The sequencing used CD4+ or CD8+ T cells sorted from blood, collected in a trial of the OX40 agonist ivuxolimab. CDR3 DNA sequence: TGTGCCAGCAGTCGACAGGGGGCGATGCCCACTGAAGCTTTCTTT. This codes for CASSRQGAMPTEAFF.